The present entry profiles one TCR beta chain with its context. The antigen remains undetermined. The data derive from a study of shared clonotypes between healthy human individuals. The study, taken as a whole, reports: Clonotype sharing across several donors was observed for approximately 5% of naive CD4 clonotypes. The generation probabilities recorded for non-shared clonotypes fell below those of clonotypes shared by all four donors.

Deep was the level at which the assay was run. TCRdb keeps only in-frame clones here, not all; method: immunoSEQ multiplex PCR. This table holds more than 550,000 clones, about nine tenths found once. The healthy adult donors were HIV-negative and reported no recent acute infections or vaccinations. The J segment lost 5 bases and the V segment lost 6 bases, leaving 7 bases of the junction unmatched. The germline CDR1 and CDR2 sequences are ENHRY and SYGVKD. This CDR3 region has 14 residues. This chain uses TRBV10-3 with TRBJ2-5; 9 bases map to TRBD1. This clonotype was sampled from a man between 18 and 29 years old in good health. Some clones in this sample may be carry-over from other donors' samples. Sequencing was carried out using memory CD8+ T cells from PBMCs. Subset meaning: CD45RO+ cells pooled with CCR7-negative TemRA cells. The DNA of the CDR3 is TGTGCCATCAGCTGGACAGGGGATACCGAGACCCAGTACTTC. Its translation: CAISWTGDTETQYF.